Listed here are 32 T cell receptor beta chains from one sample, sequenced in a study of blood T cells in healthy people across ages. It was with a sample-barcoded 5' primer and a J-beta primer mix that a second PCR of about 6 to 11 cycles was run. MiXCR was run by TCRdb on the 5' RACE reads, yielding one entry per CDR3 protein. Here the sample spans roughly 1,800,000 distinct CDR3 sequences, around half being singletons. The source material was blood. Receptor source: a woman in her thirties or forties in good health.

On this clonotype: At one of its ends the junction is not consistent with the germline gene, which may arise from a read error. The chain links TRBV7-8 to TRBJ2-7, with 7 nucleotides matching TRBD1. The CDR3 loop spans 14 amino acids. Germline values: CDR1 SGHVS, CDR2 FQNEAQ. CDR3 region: CANSLGDRHYEQYF. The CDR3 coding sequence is TGTGCCAACAGCTTAGGGGACAGACACTACGAGCAGTACTTC. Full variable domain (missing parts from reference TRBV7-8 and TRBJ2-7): GAGVSQSPRYKVAKRGQDVALRCDPISGHVSLFWYQQALGQGPEFLTYFQNEAQLDKSGLPSDRFFAERPEGSVSTLKIQRTQQEDSAVYLCANSLGDRHYEQYFGPGTRLTVT.

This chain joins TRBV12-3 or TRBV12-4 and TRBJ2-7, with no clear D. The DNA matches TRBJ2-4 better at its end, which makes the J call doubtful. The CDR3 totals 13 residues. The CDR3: CASSVSVLNIQYF. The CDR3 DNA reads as TGTGCCAGCAGTGTAAGCGTATTAAACATTCAGTACTTC.

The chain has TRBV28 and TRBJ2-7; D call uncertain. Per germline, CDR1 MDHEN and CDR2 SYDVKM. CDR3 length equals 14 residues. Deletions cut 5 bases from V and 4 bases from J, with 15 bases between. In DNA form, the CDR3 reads TGTGCCAGCAGTACGGCCAGACCCCCTTACGAGCAGTACTTC. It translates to CASSTARPPYEQYF.

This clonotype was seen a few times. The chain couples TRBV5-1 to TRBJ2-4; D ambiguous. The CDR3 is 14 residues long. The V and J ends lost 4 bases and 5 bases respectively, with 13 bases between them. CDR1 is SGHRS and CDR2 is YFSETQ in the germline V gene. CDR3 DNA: TGCGCCAGCAGCCTCAGTGGGGTTGAAAACATTCAGTACTTC. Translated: CASSLSGVENIQYF.

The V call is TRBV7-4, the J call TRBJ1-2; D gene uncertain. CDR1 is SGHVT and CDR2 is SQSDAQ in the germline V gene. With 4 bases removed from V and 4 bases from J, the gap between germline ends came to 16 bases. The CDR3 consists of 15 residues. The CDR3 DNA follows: TGTGCCAGCAGCTCCGTATGGCTTCCCGGCTATGGCTACACCTTC. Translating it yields CASSSVWLPGYGYTF.

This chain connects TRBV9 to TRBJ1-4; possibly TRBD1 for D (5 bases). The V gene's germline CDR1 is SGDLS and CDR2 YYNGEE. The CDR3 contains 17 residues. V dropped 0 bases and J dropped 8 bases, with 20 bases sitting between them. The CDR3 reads CASSVASGAGPEEKLFF. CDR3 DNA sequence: TGTGCCAGCAGCGTAGCATCTGGGGCCGGCCCCGAGGAAAAACTGTTTTTT.

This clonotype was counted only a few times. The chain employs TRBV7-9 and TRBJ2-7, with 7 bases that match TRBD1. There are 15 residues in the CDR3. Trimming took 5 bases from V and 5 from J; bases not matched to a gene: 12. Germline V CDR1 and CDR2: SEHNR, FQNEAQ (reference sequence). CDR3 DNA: TGTGCCAGCAGCCGGACCACAGGGGCGCCAGACGAGCAGTACTTC. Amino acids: CASSRTTGAPDEQYF.

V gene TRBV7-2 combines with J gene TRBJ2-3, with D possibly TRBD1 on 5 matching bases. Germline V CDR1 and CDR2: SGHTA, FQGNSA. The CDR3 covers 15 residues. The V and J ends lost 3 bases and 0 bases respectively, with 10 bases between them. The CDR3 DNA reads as TGTGCCAGCAGCTTGACAGTACTTAGCACAGATACGCAGTATTTT. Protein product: CASSLTVLSTDTQYF.

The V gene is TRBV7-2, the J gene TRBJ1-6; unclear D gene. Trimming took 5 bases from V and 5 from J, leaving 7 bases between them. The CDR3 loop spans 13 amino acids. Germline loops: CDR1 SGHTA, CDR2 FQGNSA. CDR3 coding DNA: TGTGCCAGCAGCCCCCCGCATAATTCACCCCTCCACTTT. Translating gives CASSPPHNSPLHF.

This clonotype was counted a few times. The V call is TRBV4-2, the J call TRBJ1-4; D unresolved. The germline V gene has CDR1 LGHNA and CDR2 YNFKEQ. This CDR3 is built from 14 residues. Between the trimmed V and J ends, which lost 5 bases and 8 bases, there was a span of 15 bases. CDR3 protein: CASSSRSGEEKLFF. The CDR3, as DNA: TGTGCCAGCAGCTCCAGGTCTGGGGAGGAAAAACTGTTTTTT.

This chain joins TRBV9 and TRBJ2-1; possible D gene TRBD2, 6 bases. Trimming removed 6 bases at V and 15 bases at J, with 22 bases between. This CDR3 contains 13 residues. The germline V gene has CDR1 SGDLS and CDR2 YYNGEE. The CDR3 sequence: CASTPMAGRHAFF. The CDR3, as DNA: TGTGCCAGCACCCCTATGGCGGGGAGGCACGCGTTCTTC.

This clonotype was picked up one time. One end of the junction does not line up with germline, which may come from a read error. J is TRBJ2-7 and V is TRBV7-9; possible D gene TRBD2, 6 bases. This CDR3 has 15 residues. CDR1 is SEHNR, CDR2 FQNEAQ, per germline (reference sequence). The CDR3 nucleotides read TGTGCCAGCGGCTTAGCGGAGGTCGGAGCCTACGAGCAGTACTTC. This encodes CASGLAEVGAYEQYF.

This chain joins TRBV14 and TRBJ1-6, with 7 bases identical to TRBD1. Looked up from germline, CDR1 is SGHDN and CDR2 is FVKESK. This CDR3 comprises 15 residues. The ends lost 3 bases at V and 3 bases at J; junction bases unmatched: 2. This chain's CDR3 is CASSHDRDYNSPLHF. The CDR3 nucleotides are TGTGCCAGCAGCCACGACAGGGACTATAATTCACCCCTCCACTTT.

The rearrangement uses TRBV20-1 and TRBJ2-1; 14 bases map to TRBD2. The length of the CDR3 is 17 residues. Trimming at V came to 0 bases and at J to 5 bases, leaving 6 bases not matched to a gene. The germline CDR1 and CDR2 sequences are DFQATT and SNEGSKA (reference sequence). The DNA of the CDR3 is TGCAGTGCTAGAGAAAACGGACTAGCGGGGGGTAACAATGAGCAGTTCTTC. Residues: CSARENGLAGGNNEQFF.

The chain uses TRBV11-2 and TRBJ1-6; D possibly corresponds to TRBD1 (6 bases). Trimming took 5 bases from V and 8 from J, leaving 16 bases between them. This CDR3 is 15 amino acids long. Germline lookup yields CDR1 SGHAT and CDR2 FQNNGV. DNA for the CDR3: TGTGCCAGCAGCGACGGACGGACAGCATATTCACCCCTCCACTTT. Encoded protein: CASSDGRTAYSPLHF.

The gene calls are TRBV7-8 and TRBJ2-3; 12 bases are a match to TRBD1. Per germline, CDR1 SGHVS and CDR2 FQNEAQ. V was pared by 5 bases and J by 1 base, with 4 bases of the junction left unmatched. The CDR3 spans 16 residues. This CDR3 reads CASSGDRGPRTDTQYF. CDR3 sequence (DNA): TGTGCCAGCAGCGGGGACAGGGGGCCCCGCACAGATACGCAGTATTTT.

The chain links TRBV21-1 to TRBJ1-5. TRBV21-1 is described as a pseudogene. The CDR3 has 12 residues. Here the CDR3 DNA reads TGTGCCAGCAGCAAAGACAAGCAACCCCAGCATTTT. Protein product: CASSKDKQPQHF.

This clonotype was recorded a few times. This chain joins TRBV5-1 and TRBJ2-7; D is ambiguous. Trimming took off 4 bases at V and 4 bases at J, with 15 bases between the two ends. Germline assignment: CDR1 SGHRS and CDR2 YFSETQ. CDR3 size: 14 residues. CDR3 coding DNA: TGCGCCAGCAGCCTGGTTGGGCCATTGTACGAGCAGTACTTC. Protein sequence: CASSLVGPLYEQYF.

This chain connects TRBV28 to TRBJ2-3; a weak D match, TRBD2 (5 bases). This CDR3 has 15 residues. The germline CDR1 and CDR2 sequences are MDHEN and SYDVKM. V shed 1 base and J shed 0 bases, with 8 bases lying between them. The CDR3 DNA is TGTGCCAGCAGTTTATTAGCGATTAGCACAGATACGCAGTATTTT. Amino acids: CASSLLAISTDTQYF. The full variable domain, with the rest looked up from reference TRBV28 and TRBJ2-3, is DVKVTQSSRYLVKRTGEKVFLECVQDMDHENMFWYRQDPGLGLRLIYFSYDVKMKEKGDIPEGYSVSREKKERFSLILESASTNQTSMYLCASSLLAISTDTQYFGPGTRLTVL.

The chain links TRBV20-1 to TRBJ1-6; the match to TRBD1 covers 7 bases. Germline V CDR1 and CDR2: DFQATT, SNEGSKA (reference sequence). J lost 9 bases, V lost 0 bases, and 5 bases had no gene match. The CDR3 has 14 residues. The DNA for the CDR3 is TGCAGTGCTAGAGATCAGGGACAGAGTTCACCCCTCCACTTT. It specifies CSARDQGQSSPLHF.

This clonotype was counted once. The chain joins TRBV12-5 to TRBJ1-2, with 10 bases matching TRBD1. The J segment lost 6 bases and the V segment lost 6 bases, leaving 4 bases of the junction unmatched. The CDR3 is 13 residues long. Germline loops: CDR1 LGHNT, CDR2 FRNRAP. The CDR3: CASGQTGGDGYTF. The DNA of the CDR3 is TGTGCTAGTGGACAGACAGGGGGCGATGGCTACACCTTC.

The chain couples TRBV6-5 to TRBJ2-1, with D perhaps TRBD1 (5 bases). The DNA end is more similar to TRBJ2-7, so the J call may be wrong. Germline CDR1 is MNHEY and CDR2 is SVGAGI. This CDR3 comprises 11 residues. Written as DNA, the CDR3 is TGTGCCAGTTATGCAGGGAACGAGCAGTACTTC. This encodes CASYAGNEQYF.

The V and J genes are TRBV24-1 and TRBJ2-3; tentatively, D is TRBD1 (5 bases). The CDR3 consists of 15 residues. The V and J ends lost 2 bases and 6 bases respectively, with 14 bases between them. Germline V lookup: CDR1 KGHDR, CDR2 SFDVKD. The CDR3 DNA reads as TGTGCCACCAGTGATTATGACCAGGGTGGGGATACGCAGTATTTT. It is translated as CATSDYDQGGDTQYF.

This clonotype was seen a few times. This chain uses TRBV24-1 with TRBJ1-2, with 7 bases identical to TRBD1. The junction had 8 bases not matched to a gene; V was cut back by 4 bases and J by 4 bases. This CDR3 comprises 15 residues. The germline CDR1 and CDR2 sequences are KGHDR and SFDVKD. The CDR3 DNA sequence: TGTGCCACCAGTGACACATCGACAGGGCTCTATGGCTACACCTTC. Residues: CATSDTSTGLYGYTF.

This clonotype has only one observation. This chain's CDR3 is CASSRPAGSGLSGANVLTF. CDR3 DNA: TGTGCCAGCAGCAGGCCCGCAGGGTCAGGGCTCTCTGGGGCCAACGTCCTGACTTTC. V usage is TRBV21-1 and J usage is TRBJ2-6; the listed D gene, TRBD1, was not tested against the DNA. TRBV21-1 is annotated as a pseudogene. This CDR3 is built from 19 residues.

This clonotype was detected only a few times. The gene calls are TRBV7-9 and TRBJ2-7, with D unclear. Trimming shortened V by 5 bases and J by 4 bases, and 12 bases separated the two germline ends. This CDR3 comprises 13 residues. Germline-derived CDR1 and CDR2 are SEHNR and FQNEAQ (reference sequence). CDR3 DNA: TGTGCCAGCAGCCCAAACAACAGTTACGAGCAGTACTTC. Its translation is CASSPNNSYEQYF.

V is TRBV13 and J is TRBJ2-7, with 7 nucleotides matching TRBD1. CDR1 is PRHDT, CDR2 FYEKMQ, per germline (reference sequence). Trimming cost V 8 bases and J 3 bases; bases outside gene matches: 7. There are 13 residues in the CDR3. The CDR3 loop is CASRGQQNYEQYF. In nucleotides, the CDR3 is TGTGCCAGCCGGGGACAGCAAAACTACGAGCAGTACTTC.

DNA for the CDR3: TGTGCCAGCAGTGAAGCGGTCACCGGCACGCAGTATTTT. It yields the protein CASSEAVTGTQYF. The chain carries TRBV6-1 and TRBJ2-3; D unresolved. The CDR3 has 13 residues. Between the trimmed V and J ends, which lost 0 bases and 9 bases, there was a span of 10 bases. Germline loops: CDR1 MNHNS, CDR2 SASEGT.

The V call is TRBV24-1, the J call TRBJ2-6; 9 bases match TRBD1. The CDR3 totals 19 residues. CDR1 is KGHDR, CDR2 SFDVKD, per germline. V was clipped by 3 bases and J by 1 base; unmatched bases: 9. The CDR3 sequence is CATSDVWDRVDSGANVLTF. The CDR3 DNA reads TGTGCCACCAGTGATGTCTGGGACAGGGTAGATTCTGGGGCCAACGTCCTGACTTTC.

The CDR3 DNA follows: TGTGCCAGCAGTACGGGACAGGGTGTCGAAAAACTGTTTTTT. As protein: CASSTGQGVEKLFF. V is TRBV27 and J is TRBJ1-4; TRBD1 aligns across 9 bases. The CDR3 has 14 amino acids. With 5 bases clipped from V and 8 bases from J, the junction kept 6 bases outside the gene matches. The germline V gene encodes CDR1 MNHEY and CDR2 SMNVEV (reference sequence).

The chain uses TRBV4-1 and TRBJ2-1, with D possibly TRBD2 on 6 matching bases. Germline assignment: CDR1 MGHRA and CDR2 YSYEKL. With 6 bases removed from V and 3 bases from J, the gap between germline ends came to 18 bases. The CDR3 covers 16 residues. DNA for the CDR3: TGCGCCAGCAGTCCTCTCTGGCGGGGAGGCTACAATGAGCAGTTCTTC. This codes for CASSPLWRGGYNEQFF.

CDR3 DNA sequence: TGCAGCGCCAAAGGACAGCAAGAGACCCAGTTCTTC. Translation gives CSAKGQQETQFF. This chain connects TRBV29-1 to TRBJ2-1; D is perhaps TRBD1 (6 bases). The V end lost 7 bases, the J end lost 13 bases, and 20 bases lay between the germline ends. The CDR3 sequence is 12 residues long. Germline CDR1 is SQVTM and CDR2 is ANQGSEA.